The 26 T cell receptor beta chains given below trace back to one sample, sequenced in a study of metastatic and nonmetastatic thyroid tumors (dated by TCRdb to the early 2020s). Libraries were built with PCR. The run used an Illumina HiSeq 4000. TCRdb redid the processing of the public reads, applying fastp at Q25 and MiXCR, and retained in-frame beta chains. The sample yields about 40,000 clones; roughly 10% were counted once. Clones ranked in the top ten supply roughly 25% of the sample. None of the patients had been given any treatment before thyroid surgery. The sample consisted of blood. These receptor sequences come from a female donor with papillary thyroid cancer or a benign thyroid nodule (not recorded which). Some clones in this sample may be carry-over from other donors' samples.

This clone was found many times. The chain has TRBV5-1 and TRBJ2-7; 14 bases align to TRBD2. After removal of 0 bases from V and 5 bases from J, the junction contained 4 bases not matched to a gene. The CDR3 runs 16 residues. Germline V lookup: CDR1 SGHRS, CDR2 YFSETQ. In DNA form, the CDR3 reads TGCGCCAGCAGCTTGGAGGGACTAGCGGGAGTCCACGAGCAGTACTTC. It is translated as CASSLEGLAGVHEQYF.

The table lists this clone with many counts. This chain joins TRBV25-1 and TRBJ1-1, with a weak D call TRBD1 (6 bases). Germline V gives CDR1 MGHDK, CDR2 SYGVNS. The CDR3 is 11 residues long. Between the trimmed V and J ends, which lost 6 bases and 7 bases, there was a span of 9 bases. The chain's CDR3 is CASSTGFEAFF. Here the CDR3 DNA reads TGTGCCAGCAGCACAGGGTTTGAAGCTTTCTTT.

Many counts were recorded for this clone. The V call is TRBV19, the J call TRBJ1-2, with TRBD1 identical over 7 bases. The CDR3 covers 14 residues. J gave up 3 bases and V 5 bases, and 6 bases lay outside the gene matches. Germline V CDR1 and CDR2: LNHDA, SQIVND (reference sequence). The CDR3 DNA reads as TGTGCCAGTAGTGCCCGGGACAGATACTATGGCTACACCTTC. Residues: CASSARDRYYGYTF.

The table lists this clone with many counts. The chain links TRBV20-1 to TRBJ1-4; perhaps TRBD1 as D (6 bases). This CDR3 spans 13 amino acids. The V gene's germline CDR1 is DFQATT and CDR2 SNEGSKA (reference sequence). CDR3 sequence reads: CGARTVRNEKLFF. DNA of the CDR3: TGCGGAGCACGGACAGTCCGAAATGAAAAACTGTTTTTT.

This chain links TRBV29-1 with TRBJ2-2, with 10 positions matching TRBD2. Losses at the gene ends were 7 bases for V and 9 bases for J; bases not matched to a gene: 11. Germline assignment: CDR1 SQVTM and CDR2 ANQGSEA. CDR3 length equals 14 residues. The CDR3 sequence is CSGRLAGQTRELFF. As DNA, the CDR3 is TGCAGCGGCCGACTAGCGGGCCAGACCAGGGAGCTGTTTTTT.

Many counts were recorded for this clone. J is TRBJ1-1 and V is TRBV5-5; unclear D gene. This CDR3 comprises 11 residues. CDR1 SGHKS and CDR2 YYEKEE come from the germline V gene (reference sequence). V was shortened by 0 bases and J by 7 bases, with 4 bases between the two germline ends. The CDR3, as DNA: TGTGCCAGCAGCTTGGGGGTTGAAGCTTTCTTT. Translated: CASSLGVEAFF.

The genes are TRBV12-3 or TRBV12-4 and TRBJ2-5; 7 nucleotides align to TRBD2. Trimming took 4 bases from V and 2 from J; bases not matched to a gene: 4. The CDR3 is made up of 14 amino acids. CDR3 in DNA: TGTGCCAGCAGTTACCGCGGGGGTCAAGAGACCCAGTACTTC. Encoded protein: CASSYRGGQETQYF.

This clone was detected ten times or more. This chain joins TRBV9 and TRBJ1-6; D gene ambiguous. V lost 0 bases to trimming and J lost 10 bases, with 11 bases between them. Germline CDR1 SGDLS, CDR2 YYNGEE. This CDR3 comprises 14 residues. Here the CDR3 reads CASSVVEGASPLHF. CDR3 DNA sequence: TGTGCCAGCAGCGTAGTCGAGGGCGCCTCACCCCTCCACTTT.

This clone has at least ten counts. This chain connects TRBV6-5 to TRBJ1-2; D possibly corresponds to TRBD1 (6 bases). In germline, CDR1 is MNHEY, CDR2 SVGAGI. V was cut by 3 bases and J by 1 base, with 12 bases left in between. The CDR3 length is 15 residues. This chain's CDR3 is CASSYMADSNYGYTF. The CDR3 DNA follows: TGTGCCAGCAGTTATATGGCGGACAGTAACTATGGCTACACCTTC.

Ten or more counts support this clone. The V and J genes are TRBV7-9 and TRBJ2-7; TRBD2 matches 10 bases. CDR3 length equals 15 residues. V dropped 2 bases and J dropped 3; count of bases not matched to a gene: 4. Per the germline V gene, CDR1 is SEHNR and CDR2 is FQNEAQ (reference sequence). The CDR3 loop reads CASSLSSSGSYEQYF. The CDR3 nucleotides are TGTGCCAGCAGCTTATCGTCTAGCGGGAGCTACGAGCAGTACTTC.

This clone showed up many times. J is TRBJ1-5 and V is TRBV5-6; tentatively, D is TRBD1 (5 bases). Germline CDR1 SGHDT, CDR2 YYEEEE. Trimming removed 0 bases from V and 0 bases from J, with 10 bases in between. The CDR3 spans 16 residues. The CDR3 is CASSLGGGYSNQPQHF. The CDR3 nucleotides are TGTGCCAGCAGCTTGGGGGGCGGGTATAGCAATCAGCCCCAGCATTTT.

This clone was observed at least ten times. V is TRBV24-1 and J is TRBJ2-3; D might be TRBD1 (5 bases). Trimming removed 1 base at V and 4 bases at J, with 11 bases between. This CDR3 has 15 residues. The germline V gene has CDR1 KGHDR and CDR2 SFDVKD. The CDR3 nucleotides read TGTGCCACCAGTGATTTCGACAGAACGGCAGATACGCAGTATTTT. Translated: CATSDFDRTADTQYF.

This clone was detected ten times or more. Possible read error: a much larger clone is one base away. The genes are TRBV5-1 and TRBJ2-1; no definite D call. CDR1 SGHRS and CDR2 YFSETQ come from the germline V gene. V was cut by 4 bases and J by 1 base, with 12 bases left in between. The CDR3 runs to 15 residues. CDR3 bases: TGCGCCAGCAGCCCTCTGGCGCGGTCCTACAATGAGCAGTTCTTC. Translated: CASSPLARSYNEQFF.

This clone was observed at least ten times. V and J are TRBV4-2 and TRBJ2-7; D perhaps matches TRBD1 (5 bases). The CDR3 spans 15 residues. Germline CDR1 is LGHNA and CDR2 is YNFKEQ. The germline V and J ends were trimmed by 0 bases and 0 bases, with 9 bases remaining between them. This CDR3 reads CASSQETESSYEQYF. The DNA of the CDR3 is TGTGCCAGCAGCCAAGAGACAGAGAGCTCCTACGAGCAGTACTTC.

This clone came up many times. The V gene is TRBV5-1, the J gene TRBJ1-4; no clear D gene. This CDR3 contains 14 residues. CDR1 is SGHRS and CDR2 is YFSETQ in the germline V gene. V was clipped by 2 bases and J by 2 bases, with 7 bases between them. The CDR3 sequence is CASSLTGTNEKLFF. The CDR3 DNA sequence: TGCGCCAGCAGCTTAACCGGGACTAATGAAAAACTGTTTTTT.

This clone appeared many times. As DNA, the CDR3 is TGTGCCAGCAGTTGGGACGGTAACTATGGCTACACCTTC. Its protein product is CASSWDGNYGYTF. V usage is TRBV27 and J usage is TRBJ1-2; D is perhaps TRBD1 (5 bases). The V end lost 4 bases, the J end lost 1 base, and 7 bases lay between the germline ends. The germline V gene encodes CDR1 MNHEY and CDR2 SMNVEV (reference sequence). This CDR3 has 13 residues.

This clone was seen repeatedly, ten times or more. A much bigger clone sits one base away, suggesting this may be a read error. V gene TRBV20-1 combines with J gene TRBJ1-3; D is unclear. Germline V gene sequence: CDR1 DFQATT, CDR2 SNEGSKA (reference sequence). V shed 6 bases and J shed 2 bases, with 11 bases lying between them. This CDR3 is built from 13 residues. Here the CDR3 DNA reads TGCAGTGCCGAGAGCAACCCTGGAAACACCATATATTTT. Protein sequence: CSAESNPGNTIYF.

This clone has a count of ten or more. A clone one base away is much larger, so this may be a read error. The same CDR3 arises from other DNA sequences in this sample as well. The chain links TRBV11-2 to TRBJ2-7; TRBD1 matches 9 bases. Germline CDR1 is SGHAT and CDR2 is FQNNGV. CDR3 length equals 15 residues. J lost 6 bases, V lost 6 bases, and 12 bases had no gene match. CDR3 nucleotides: TGTGCCAGCAGACGGGCCGGGACAGGGTACGGCGAGCAGTACTTC. It translates to CASRRAGTGYGEQYF.

This clone has just a few counts. A junction end diverges from the germline sequence, so it may reflect a read error. The V call is TRBV28, the J call TRBJ2-1; TRBD2 agrees at 14 bases. The germline gives CDR1 MDHEN, CDR2 SYDVKM. The CDR3 has 19 amino acids. The CDR3 coding sequence is TGTGCCAGCAGTAACCCCGGGACTAGCGGGAGTCGCTCCTACAATGAGCAGCTCTTC. Residues: CASSNPGTSGSRSYNEQLF.

This clone was observed at least ten times. The chain combines TRBV20-1 with TRBJ2-3; D perhaps matches TRBD1 (6 bases). V was shortened by 3 bases and J by 2 bases, with 12 bases between the two germline ends. Germline CDR1 is DFQATT and CDR2 is SNEGSKA (reference sequence). The CDR3 runs to 14 residues. The CDR3 sequence is CSASLGGTTDTQYF. The CDR3 DNA sequence: TGCAGTGCTAGCTTAGGGGGTACCACAGATACGCAGTATTTT.

This clone has a count of ten or more. The gene calls are TRBV5-6 and TRBJ2-3; TRBD1 matches 8 bases. Losses at the gene ends were 4 bases for V and 6 bases for J; bases not matched to a gene: 16. Germline loops: CDR1 SGHDT, CDR2 YYEEEE. The CDR3 consists of 17 residues. For the CDR3, the DNA is TGTGCCAGCAGCCGGCCCCACAGGGGGAATGTTGCGGATACGCAGTATTTT. This translates into CASSRPHRGNVADTQYF.

The rearrangement joins TRBV13 to TRBJ2-2; 9 bases match TRBD2. With 6 bases clipped from V and 6 bases from J, the junction kept 11 bases outside the gene matches. This CDR3 region has 16 residues. Looked up from germline, CDR1 is PRHDT and CDR2 is FYEKMQ (reference sequence). The CDR3 DNA reads TGTGCCAGCAGAGGTAGCGGGAGAACTGGGGCCGGGGAGCTGTTTTTT. Translated, it gives CASRGSGRTGAGELFF. Using reference TRBV13 and TRBJ2-2 for the parts outside the CDR3, the full variable domain is AAGVIQSPRHLIKEKRETATLKCYPIPRHDTVYWYQQGPGQDPQFLISFYEKMQSDKGSIPDRFSAQQFSDYHSELNMSSLELGDSALYFCASRGSGRTGAGELFFGEGSRLTVL.

The table lists this clone with many counts. The rearrangement uses TRBV19 and TRBJ2-7; either TRBD1 or TRBD2 may supply D (5 bases each). This CDR3 has 15 amino acids. The V gene lost 0 bases and the J gene lost 2 bases, with 11 bases spanning the gap. Germline CDR1 LNHDA, CDR2 SQIVND (reference sequence). In DNA form, the CDR3 reads TGTGCCAGTAGTATAGATGGTAGGGGACCCTACGAGCAGTACTTC. Residues: CASSIDGRGPYEQYF.

This clone was seen at least ten times. The V and J genes are TRBV11-3 and TRBJ2-1; 8 bases are shared with TRBD2. The CDR3 has 16 amino acids. J lost 5 bases, V lost 1 base, and 7 bases had no gene match. CDR1 is SGHNT and CDR2 is YENEEA in the germline V gene. CDR3 sequence reads: CASSLVGGGLDNEQFF. In DNA form, the CDR3 reads TGTGCCAGCAGCTTAGTGGGCGGGGGGTTGGACAATGAGCAGTTCTTC. Using reference TRBV11-3 and TRBJ2-1 for the parts outside the CDR3, the full variable domain is EAGVVQSPRYKIIEKKQPVAFWCNPISGHNTLYWYLQNLGQGPELLIRYENEEAVDDSQLPKDRFSAERLKGVDSTLKIQPAELGDSAVYLCASSLVGGGLDNEQFFGPGTRLTVL.

This clone occurred many times. V usage is TRBV20-1 and J usage is TRBJ2-3, with D uncertain. The CDR3 has 15 amino acids. Germline V gene data show CDR1 as DFQATT and CDR2 as SNEGSKA (reference sequence). Trimming removed 5 bases at V and 1 base at J, with 16 bases between. The CDR3 sequence is CSAPPWSARTDTQYF. DNA of the CDR3: TGCAGTGCTCCCCCTTGGAGCGCTCGCACAGATACGCAGTATTTT.

This chain uses TRBV5-1 with TRBJ2-7; TRBD2 aligns across 7 bases. Per the germline V gene, CDR1 is SGHRS and CDR2 is YFSETQ. CDR3 length: 15 amino acids. V lost 0 bases to trimming and J lost 10 bases; unmatched junction nucleotides: 13. The CDR3 loop reads CASSLALAAAYYQYF. Here the CDR3 DNA reads TGCGCCAGCAGCTTGGCCCTAGCGGCCGCCTACTATCAGTACTTC.